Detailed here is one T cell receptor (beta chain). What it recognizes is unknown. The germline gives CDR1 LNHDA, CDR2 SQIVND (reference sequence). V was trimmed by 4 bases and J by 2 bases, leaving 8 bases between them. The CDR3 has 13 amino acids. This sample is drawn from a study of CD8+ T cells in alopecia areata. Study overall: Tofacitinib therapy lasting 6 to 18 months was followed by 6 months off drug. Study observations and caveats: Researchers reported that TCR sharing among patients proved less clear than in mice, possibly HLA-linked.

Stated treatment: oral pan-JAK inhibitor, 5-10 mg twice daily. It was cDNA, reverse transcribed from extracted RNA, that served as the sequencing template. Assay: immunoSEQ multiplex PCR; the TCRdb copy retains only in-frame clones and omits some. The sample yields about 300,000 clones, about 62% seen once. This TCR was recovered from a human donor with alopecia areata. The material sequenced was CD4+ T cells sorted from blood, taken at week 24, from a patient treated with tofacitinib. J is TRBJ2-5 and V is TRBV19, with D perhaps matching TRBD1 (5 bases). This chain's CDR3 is CASSKQGQETQYF. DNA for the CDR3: TGTGCCAGTAGTAAGCAGGGACAAGAGACCCAGTACTTC.